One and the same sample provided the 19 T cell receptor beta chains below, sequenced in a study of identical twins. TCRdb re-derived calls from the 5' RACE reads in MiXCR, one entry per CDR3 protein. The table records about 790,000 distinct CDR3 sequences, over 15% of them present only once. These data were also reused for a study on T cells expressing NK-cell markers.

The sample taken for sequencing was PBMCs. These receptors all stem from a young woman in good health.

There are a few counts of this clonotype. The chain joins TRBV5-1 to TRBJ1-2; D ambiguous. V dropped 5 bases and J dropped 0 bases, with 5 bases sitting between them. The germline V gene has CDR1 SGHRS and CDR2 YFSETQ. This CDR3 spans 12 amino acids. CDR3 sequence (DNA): TGCGCCAGCAGTGATTCTAACTATGGCTACACCTTC. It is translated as CASSDSNYGYTF.

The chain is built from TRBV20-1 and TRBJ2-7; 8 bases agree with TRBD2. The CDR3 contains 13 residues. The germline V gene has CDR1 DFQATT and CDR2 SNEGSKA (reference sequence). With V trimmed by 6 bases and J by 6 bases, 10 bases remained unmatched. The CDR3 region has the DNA TGCAGTGCCACCGGACTAGCTCGGGGCGAGCAGTACTTC. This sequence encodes CSATGLARGEQYF.

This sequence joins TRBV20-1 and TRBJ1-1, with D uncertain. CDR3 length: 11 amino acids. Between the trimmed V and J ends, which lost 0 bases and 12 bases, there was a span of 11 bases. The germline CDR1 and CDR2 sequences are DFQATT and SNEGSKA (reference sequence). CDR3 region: CSARDRTGTFF. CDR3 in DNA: TGCAGTGCTAGAGATCGCACGGGGACTTTCTTT.

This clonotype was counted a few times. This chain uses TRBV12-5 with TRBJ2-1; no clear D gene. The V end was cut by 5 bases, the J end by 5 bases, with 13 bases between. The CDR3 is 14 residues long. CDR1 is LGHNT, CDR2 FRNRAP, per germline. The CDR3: CASGLELPHNEQFF. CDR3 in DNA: TGTGCTAGTGGTCTGGAGCTGCCCCACAATGAGCAGTTCTTC. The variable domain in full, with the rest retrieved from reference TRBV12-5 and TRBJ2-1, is DARVTQTPRHKVTEMGQEVTMRCQPILGHNTVFWYRQTMMQGLELLAYFRNRAPLDDSGMPKDRFSAEMPDATLATLKIQPSEPRDSAVYFCASGLELPHNEQFFGPGTRLTVL.

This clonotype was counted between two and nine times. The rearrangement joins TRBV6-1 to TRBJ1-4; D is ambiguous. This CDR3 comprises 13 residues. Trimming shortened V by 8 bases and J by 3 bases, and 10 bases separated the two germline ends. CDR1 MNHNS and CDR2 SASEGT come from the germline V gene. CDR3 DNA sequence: TGTGCCAGCGGAAAACAGCCTAATGAAAAACTGTTTTTT. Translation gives CASGKQPNEKLFF.

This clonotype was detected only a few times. The DNA for the CDR3 is TGCGCCAGCAGGGGAGGGACAGAGTCTCGCACAGATACGCAGTATTTT. This translates into CASRGGTESRTDTQYF. The chain is built from TRBV10-2 and TRBJ2-3, with D possibly being TRBD1 or TRBD2 (7 bases each). Trimming stripped 6 bases from V and 1 base from J, with 17 bases between. The CDR3 covers 16 residues. Germline CDR1 reads WSHSY; CDR2 reads SAAADI.

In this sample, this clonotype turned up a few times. CDR3 region: CASSWRATNEKLFF. CDR3 DNA: TGCGCCAGCAGCTGGAGGGCAACTAATGAAAAACTGTTTTTT. The V gene is TRBV5-1, the J gene TRBJ1-4; D is ambiguous. V was shortened by 3 bases and J by 0 bases, with 6 bases between the two germline ends. CDR1 is SGHRS and CDR2 is YFSETQ in the germline V gene. This CDR3 is 14 amino acids long.

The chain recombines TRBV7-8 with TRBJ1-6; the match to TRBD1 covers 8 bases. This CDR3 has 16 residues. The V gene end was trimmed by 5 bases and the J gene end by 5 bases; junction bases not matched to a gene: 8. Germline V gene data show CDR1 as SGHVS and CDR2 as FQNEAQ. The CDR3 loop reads CASSPGQGSDNSPLHF. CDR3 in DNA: TGTGCCAGCAGCCCAGGACAGGGTAGTGATAATTCACCCCTCCACTTT.

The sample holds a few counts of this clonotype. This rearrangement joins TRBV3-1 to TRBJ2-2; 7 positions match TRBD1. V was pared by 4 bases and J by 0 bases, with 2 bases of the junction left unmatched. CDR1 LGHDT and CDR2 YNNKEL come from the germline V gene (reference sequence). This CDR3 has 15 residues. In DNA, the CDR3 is TGTGCCAGCAGCCCGCAGGGGGCGAACACCGGGGAGCTGTTTTTT. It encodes CASSPQGANTGELFF. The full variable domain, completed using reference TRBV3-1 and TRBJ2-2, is DTAVSQTPKYLVTQMGNDKSIKCEQNLGHDTMYWYKQDSKKFLKIMFSYNNKELIINETVPNRFSPKSPDKAHLNLHINSLELGDSAVYFCASSPQGANTGELFFGEGSRLTVL.

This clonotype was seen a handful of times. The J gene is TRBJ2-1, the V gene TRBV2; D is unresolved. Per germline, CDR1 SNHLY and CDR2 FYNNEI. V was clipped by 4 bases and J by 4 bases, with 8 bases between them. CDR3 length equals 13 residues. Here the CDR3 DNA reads TGTGCCAGCAGTGGTACAGATTACAATGAGCAGTTCTTC. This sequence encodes CASSGTDYNEQFF.

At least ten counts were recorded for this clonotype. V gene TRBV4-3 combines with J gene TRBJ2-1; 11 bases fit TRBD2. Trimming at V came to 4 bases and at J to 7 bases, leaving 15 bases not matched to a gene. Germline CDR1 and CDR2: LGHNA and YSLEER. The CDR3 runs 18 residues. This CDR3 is CASSLGTLAGGPGNEQFF. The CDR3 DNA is TGCGCCAGCAGCCTCGGGACCTTAGCGGGAGGGCCGGGAAATGAGCAGTTCTTC.

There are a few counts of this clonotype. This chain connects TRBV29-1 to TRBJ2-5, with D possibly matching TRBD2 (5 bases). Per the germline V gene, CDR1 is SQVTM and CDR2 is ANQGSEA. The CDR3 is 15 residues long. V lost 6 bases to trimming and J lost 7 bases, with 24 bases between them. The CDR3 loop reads CSVAPLGLQEGTQYF. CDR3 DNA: TGCAGCGTGGCCCCACTAGGCCTACAAGAAGGGACCCAGTACTTC.

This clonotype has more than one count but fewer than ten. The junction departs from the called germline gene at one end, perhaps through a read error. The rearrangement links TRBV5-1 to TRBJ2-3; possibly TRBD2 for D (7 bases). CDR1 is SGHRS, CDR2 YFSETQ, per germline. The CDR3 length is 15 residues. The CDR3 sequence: CASSSRGASTDTQYF. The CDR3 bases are TGTGCCAGCAGCTCACGGGGGGCTAGCACAGATACGCAGTATTTT.

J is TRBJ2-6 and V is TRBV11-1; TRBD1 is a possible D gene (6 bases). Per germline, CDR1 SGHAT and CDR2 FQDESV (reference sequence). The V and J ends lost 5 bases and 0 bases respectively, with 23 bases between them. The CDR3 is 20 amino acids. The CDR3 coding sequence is TGTGCCAGCAGCCGAAGGGGAGAGGACAGATGGAGCTCTGGGGCCAACGTCCTGACTTTC. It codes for CASSRRGEDRWSSGANVLTF.

For the CDR3, the DNA is TGTGCCAGCAGTCTCGGGACTAGCGGATTTAATGAGCAGTTCTTC. Translation: CASSLGTSGFNEQFF. V is TRBV3-1 and J is TRBJ2-1; 11 bases line up with TRBD2. The CDR3 sequence is 15 residues long. J lost 7 bases, V lost 6 bases, and 8 bases had no gene match. From germline, CDR1 is LGHDT and CDR2 YNNKEL (reference sequence).

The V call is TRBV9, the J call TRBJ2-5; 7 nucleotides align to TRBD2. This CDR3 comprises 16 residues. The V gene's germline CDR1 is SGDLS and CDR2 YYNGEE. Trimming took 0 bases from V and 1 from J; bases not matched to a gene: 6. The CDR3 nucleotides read TGTGCCAGCAGCGTAGGGTCCCTAGCGGCCCAAGAGACCCAGTACTTC. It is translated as CASSVGSLAAQETQYF.

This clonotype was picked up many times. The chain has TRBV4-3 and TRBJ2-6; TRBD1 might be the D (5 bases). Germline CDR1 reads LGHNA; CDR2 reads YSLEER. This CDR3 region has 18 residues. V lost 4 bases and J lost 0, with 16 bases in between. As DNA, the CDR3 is TGCGCCAGCAGCCTTTCTTTGGTCAGGGTCTCTGGGGCCAACGTCCTGACTTTC. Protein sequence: CASSLSLVRVSGANVLTF.

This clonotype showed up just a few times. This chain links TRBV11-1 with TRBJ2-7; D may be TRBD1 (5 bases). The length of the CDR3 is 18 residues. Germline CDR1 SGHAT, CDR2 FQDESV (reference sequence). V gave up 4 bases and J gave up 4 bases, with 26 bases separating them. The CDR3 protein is CASSSQTARRLAPYEQYF. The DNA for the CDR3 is TGTGCCAGCAGCTCCCAGACAGCTAGGAGACTTGCACCGTACGAGCAGTACTTC.

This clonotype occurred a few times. CDR3 region: CSASAETQYF. CDR3 sequence (DNA): TGCAGTGCTAGTGCGGAGACCCAGTACTTC. The chain has TRBV20-1 and TRBJ2-5; no reliable D call. The germline V and J ends were trimmed by 3 bases and 5 bases, with 4 bases remaining between them. The CDR3 has 10 amino acids. Germline assignment: CDR1 DFQATT and CDR2 SNEGSKA (reference sequence).